The 27 T cell receptor beta chains below come from one sample, sequenced in a study of blood T cell repertoires in COVID-19. Clones were read by immunoSEQ multiplex PCR, and TCRdb kept only the in-frame ones, dropping some. Found here are some 250,000 clones, 70% to 85% of them singletons; the top ten hold about 15%. The specimen sequenced was PBMCs or T cells enriched from blood (not recorded which). The receptor set was obtained from a man aged 40-50 years who had recovered from COVID-19.

This clone has a handful of counts. The CDR3 reads CASSLYAGNTEAFF. As DNA, the CDR3 is TGTGCCAGCAGCTTATACGCGGGAAACACTGAAGCTTTCTTT. V and J are TRBV11-3 and TRBJ1-1; no definite D call. The V end was cut by 2 bases, the J end by 2 bases, with 9 bases between. The CDR3 totals 14 residues. Germline V gene sequence: CDR1 SGHNT, CDR2 YENEEA.

J is TRBJ2-7 and V is TRBV3-1 (or the pseudogene TRBV3-2); D not resolved. Germline lookup yields CDR1 LGHDT and CDR2 YNNKEL (reference sequence). V lost 4 bases to trimming and J lost 6 bases, with 10 bases between them. This CDR3 has 12 amino acids. The CDR3 sequence is CASSPSPLEQYF. CDR3 bases: TGTGCCAGCAGCCCGTCCCCCCTCGAGCAGTACTTC.

This chain joins TRBV6-2 or TRBV6-3 and TRBJ2-2, with TRBD1 matching 7 bases. Germline V CDR1 and CDR2: MNHEY, SVGEGT. This CDR3 comprises 16 residues. V was clipped by 2 bases and J by 2 bases; unmatched bases: 5. CDR3: CASSYLGGYNTGELFF. CDR3 nucleotide sequence: TGTGCCAGCAGTTACCTAGGGGGCTATAACACCGGGGAGCTGTTTTTT.

The chain recombines TRBV12-3 or TRBV12-4 with TRBJ2-1, with a tentative D call TRBD1 (6 bases). Trimming removed 8 bases at V and 10 bases at J, with 9 bases between. The CDR3 covers 10 residues. The DNA for the CDR3 is TGTGCCAGCGGGGGCGCCGAGCAGTTCTTC. Its translation is CASGGAEQFF.

The chain carries TRBV7-8 and TRBJ2-1, with D perhaps TRBD2 (5 bases). Germline assignment: CDR1 SGHVS and CDR2 FQNEAQ. Trimming pared 5 bases from V and 3 bases from J, leaving 17 bases between. The CDR3 runs to 16 residues. The DNA for the CDR3 is TGTGCCAGCAGCGAAGCGGCAGGCCGGCACTACAATGAGCAGTTCTTC. Its protein product is CASSEAAGRHYNEQFF.

The genes are TRBV6-4 and TRBJ2-2; the D gene is possibly TRBD1 (6 bases). The ends were cut back, 4 bases at V and 6 bases at J, with 12 bases in the middle. CDR3 length equals 14 residues. Germline CDR1 and CDR2: MRHNA and SNTAGT. The CDR3 coding sequence is TGTGCCAGCAGTGTGACAGGCTGGTCCGGGGAGCTGTTTTTT. This translates into CASSVTGWSGELFF.

CDR3 region: CSVTTGPSSYNEQFF. Written as DNA, the CDR3 is TGCAGCGTTACGACAGGACCTAGCTCCTACAATGAGCAGTTCTTC. The V call is TRBV29-1, the J call TRBJ2-1, with a weak D call TRBD1 (6 bases). The V end lost 5 bases, the J end lost 0 bases, and 14 bases lay between the germline ends. This CDR3 is 15 amino acids long. Germline CDR1 is SQVTM and CDR2 is ANQGSEA.

This clone was seen only a few times. The rearrangement joins TRBV7-2 to TRBJ1-6; a possible D gene is TRBD1 (6 bases). CDR1 and CDR2 from the germline V gene are SGHTA and FQGNSA. The CDR3 sequence is 15 residues long. Trimming removed 6 bases from V and 7 bases from J, with 16 bases in between. The CDR3 reads CASSPDVGANSPLHF. CDR3 bases: TGTGCCAGCAGTCCCGACGTGGGGGCAAATTCACCCCTCCACTTT.

The chain links TRBV18 to TRBJ2-7; perhaps TRBD1 as D (5 bases). The germline V and J ends were trimmed by 1 base and 0 bases, with 7 bases remaining between them. The CDR3 loop spans 14 amino acids. CDR1 is KGHSH, CDR2 LQKENI, per germline. This chain's CDR3 is CASSPQTGSYEQYF. CDR3 nucleotide sequence: TGTGCCAGCTCACCACAAACAGGCTCCTACGAGCAGTACTTC.

The CDR3 spells CASRRLAPIDEQYF. The CDR3, as DNA: TGTGCCAGCCGCCGACTAGCCCCCATCGACGAGCAGTACTTC. The gene calls are TRBV6-5 and TRBJ2-7; TRBD2 agrees at 7 bases. Looked up from germline, CDR1 is MNHEY and CDR2 is SVGAGI. The CDR3 sequence is 14 residues long. The trim removed 8 bases at V and 5 bases at J, leaving 12 bases unmatched.

The V call is TRBV4-1, the J call TRBJ1-1, with TRBD1 as a possible D gene (6 bases). V shed 3 bases and J shed 3 bases, with 11 bases lying between them. The CDR3 length is 14 residues. Germline V lookup: CDR1 MGHRA, CDR2 YSYEKL. In nucleotides, the CDR3 is TGCGCCAGCAGCCAGGCCAGACAGGACACTGAAGCTTTCTTT. The encoded protein is CASSQARQDTEAFF.

This clone showed up just once. V and J are TRBV11-3 and TRBJ2-1; D perhaps matches TRBD1 (6 bases). The V gene lost 5 bases and the J gene lost 4 bases, with 15 bases spanning the gap. CDR1 and CDR2 (germline): SGHNT, YENEEA. This CDR3 spans 15 amino acids. This CDR3 reads CASSPRGHTYNEQFF. In DNA form, the CDR3 reads TGTGCCAGCAGCCCCCGGGGACACACATACAATGAGCAGTTCTTC.

V is TRBV10-3 and J is TRBJ2-2, with 8 positions matching TRBD2. CDR1 and CDR2 from the germline V gene are ENHRY and SYGVKD. J lost 5 bases, V lost 3 bases, and 8 bases had no gene match. This CDR3 comprises 16 residues. CDR3 in amino acids: CAISEGIAGRTGELFF. DNA of the CDR3: TGTGCCATCAGTGAAGGGATAGCGGGAAGGACCGGGGAGCTGTTTTTT.

DNA for the CDR3: TGCGCCAGCAGCCTAAGATTACTAGCGGGAGGCCCCTACAATGAGCAGTTCTTC. Its translation is CASSLRLLAGGPYNEQFF. V and J are TRBV4-1 and TRBJ2-1; 12 nucleotides match TRBD2. The CDR3 loop spans 18 amino acids. Germline loops: CDR1 MGHRA, CDR2 YSYEKL. The V and J ends lost 4 bases and 2 bases, in that order; junction bases with no gene match: 9.

The sample holds a few counts of this clone. The gene calls are TRBV7-9 and TRBJ2-1, with 15 bases matching TRBD2. The length of the CDR3 is 15 residues. The germline V gene encodes CDR1 SEHNR and CDR2 FQNEAQ (reference sequence). Germline trimming cut 5 bases from V and 12 bases from J; bases unmatched to any gene: 8. The CDR3 sequence: CASSLGTSGGPWQFF. In nucleotides, the CDR3 is TGTGCCAGCAGCCTGGGGACTAGCGGGGGGCCATGGCAGTTCTTC.

The chain couples TRBV7-2 to TRBJ2-7; 7 bases map to TRBD1. The V gene's germline CDR1 is SGHTA and CDR2 FQGNSA. After removal of 1 base from V and 3 bases from J, the junction contained 9 bases not matched to a gene. This CDR3 contains 16 residues. The CDR3 sequence: CASSLVGDRGYYEQYF. As DNA, the CDR3 is TGTGCCAGCAGCTTAGTTGGGGACAGAGGTTACTACGAGCAGTACTTC.

V is TRBV5-1 and J is TRBJ2-5; 13 positions agree with TRBD2. Germline-derived CDR1 and CDR2 are SGHRS and YFSETQ. Trimming took 2 bases from V and 5 from J; bases not matched to a gene: 6. The length of the CDR3 is 16 residues. The DNA of the CDR3 is TGCGCCAGCAGCTTCCGGACTAGCGGGAGTGGGGAGACCCAGTACTTC. Protein sequence: CASSFRTSGSGETQYF.

With respect to this clone: Other DNA variants within this sample encode the same CDR3. The chain combines TRBV5-1 with TRBJ2-1; TRBD2 agrees at 8 bases. J was trimmed by 4 bases and V by 2 bases; bases with no gene match: 5. This CDR3 has 15 residues. Germline CDR1 is SGHRS and CDR2 is YFSETQ. The CDR3 protein is CASSLSGGSYNEQFF. In nucleotides, the CDR3 is TGCGCCAGCAGCTTATCGGGGGGGTCATACAATGAGCAGTTCTTC. The full variable domain, completed using reference TRBV5-1 and TRBJ2-1, is KAGVTQTPRYLIKTRGQQVTLSCSPISGHRSVSWYQQTPGQGLQFLFEYFSETQRNKGNFPGRFSGRQFSNSRSEMNVSTLELGDSALYLCASSLSGGSYNEQFFGPGTRLTVL.

CDR3 in DNA: TGTGCCAGCAGCCCGAAACGGGACAGACCCTACGAGCAGTACTTC. Protein sequence: CASSPKRDRPYEQYF. The gene calls are TRBV6-2 or TRBV6-3 and TRBJ2-7, with 7 bases identical to TRBD1. Germline V lookup: CDR1 MNHEY, CDR2 SVGEGT. Losses at the gene ends were 6 bases for V and 2 bases for J; bases not matched to a gene: 10. The CDR3 covers 15 residues.

The J gene is TRBJ2-7, the V gene TRBV6-5, with 7 bases matching TRBD2. The CDR3 sequence is 14 residues long. The V and J ends lost 0 bases and 5 bases, in that order; junction bases with no gene match: 4. CDR1 is MNHEY and CDR2 is SVGAGI in the germline V gene. The CDR3 protein is CASSYSRLADEQYF. The CDR3 nucleotides read TGTGCCAGCAGTTACTCGAGGCTAGCGGACGAGCAGTACTTC.

V usage is TRBV30 and J usage is TRBJ1-2; tentatively, D is TRBD1 (6 bases). CDR3 length: 15 amino acids. V lost 4 bases and J lost 4, with 19 bases in between. In germline, CDR1 is GTSNPN, CDR2 SVGIG (reference sequence). In DNA form, the CDR3 reads TGTGCCTGGACCGGCCGGCGACGAGGGGGCTATGGCTACACCTTC. This sequence encodes CAWTGRRRGGYGYTF.

The chain couples TRBV7-3 to TRBJ2-3; 8 bases are a match to TRBD2. CDR3 length: 16 residues. The germline V gene has CDR1 SGHTA and CDR2 FQGTGA. V lost 5 bases and J lost 1; bases outside the gene matches: 8. CDR3 loop: CASSAPGTRGTDTQYF. Written as DNA, the CDR3 is TGTGCCAGCAGCGCACCCGGGACTAGGGGCACAGATACGCAGTATTTT.

Note on this clone: Other DNA sequences in the same sample also yield this CDR3. The rearrangement uses TRBV18 and TRBJ1-4; the D is unclear. The CDR3 consists of 14 residues. V lost 6 bases, J lost 4 bases, and 12 bases lay in between. CDR1 is KGHSH and CDR2 is LQKENI in the germline V gene. The chain's CDR3 is CASSPNSGNEKLFF. The CDR3 DNA is TGTGCCAGCTCCCCGAACAGCGGTAATGAAAAACTGTTTTTT.

The chain joins TRBV3-1 (or the pseudogene TRBV3-2) to TRBJ2-4; TRBD2 aligns across 10 bases. CDR3 length equals 19 residues. The germline V gene encodes CDR1 LGHDT and CDR2 YNNKEL (reference sequence). V gave up 1 base and J gave up 7 bases; unmatched junction bases: 16. The CDR3 DNA reads TGTGCCAGCAGCCAAGGAGTCCCCCTCAGCGGGGGGGCCGAGAACATTCAGTACTTC. Amino acid sequence: CASSQGVPLSGGAENIQYF.

The V gene is TRBV12-3 or TRBV12-4, the J gene TRBJ1-1; D not certain. The CDR3 loop spans 11 amino acids. The germline V and J ends were trimmed by 6 bases and 10 bases, with 12 bases remaining between them. CDR3 DNA: TGTGCCAGCAGCCGAACAGTGGGAGCTTTCTTT. Protein product: CASSRTVGAFF.

In its sample, this clone was seen once. The chain joins TRBV28 to TRBJ1-3, with 12 bases matching TRBD1. The junction had 14 bases not matched to a gene; V was cut back by 4 bases and J by 4 bases. This CDR3 is 19 amino acids long. From germline, CDR1 is MDHEN and CDR2 SYDVKM. The chain's CDR3 is CASSSPTPGQGAPGNTIYF. The CDR3 DNA reads as TGTGCCAGCAGTTCCCCGACCCCGGGACAGGGGGCTCCAGGAAACACCATATATTTT.

DNA for the CDR3: TGTGCCAGCAGGGGGACTAGCGGGGGGTCACAAGAGACCCAGTACTTC. Translation: CASRGTSGGSQETQYF. The chain couples TRBV2 to TRBJ2-5, with TRBD2 matching over 15 bases. The ends lost 6 bases at V and 2 bases at J; junction bases unmatched: 4. The CDR3 loop spans 16 amino acids. CDR1 SNHLY and CDR2 FYNNEI come from the germline V gene.